This TCR beta chain is from a study of T cell responses to AZD1222 COVID-19 vaccine (dated by TCRdb to about 2021). Describing the broader study: TCR sequencing was performed for roughly 250 trial participants, of whom some 200 were given two doses of AZD1222 and roughly 25 were given two doses of MenACWY control vaccine. Trial participants were enrolled into age subgroups of 18-55, 56-69 and 70-plus years, which contained approximately 150, 30 and 60 TCR-sequenced participants, respectively.

The CDR3 regions of human TCRbeta chains were subjected to immunosequencing. Concerning the study's data processing: TCRs in the repertoires were compared against a reference library of SARS-CoV-2-specific TCRs that had been generated with the MIRA antigen-specificity platform. Breadth meant the fraction of unique TCRs that were SARS-CoV-2-associated, whereas depth meant the fraction of total T cells that were SARS-CoV-2-associated. Using the MIRA data, each spike-specific TCR was mapped to the spike region that the TCR reacts to and placed in a CD4 or CD8 class. Log10-transformed breadth and depth values were compared by one-way ANOVA with Sidak's multiple comparisons tests. TCRdb retrieved this table from immuneACCESS and kept in-frame rearrangements only. Not all clones are present; in checked studies, unresolved V genes account for under half, and no reason is known for the remainder. V and J calls and clone size come straight from that table; D and trimming were deduced from the DNA. In all, the sample holds about 180,000 clones, and around 90% of those were seen once. The top ten clones comprise more than 1.5% of the sample.

Turning to this clone: Its cognate antigen has yet to be identified. One base away there is no much larger clone; base qualities are not given.

The label giving this sample's time point can be read as: about 28 days (+/-7) after the second vaccine dose. AZD1222 recipients with second doses at about 4 weeks or about 12 weeks were pooled, because spike-specific TCR depth and breadth did not differ between schedules. Samples from vaccinated people were obtained from the UK trials COV001 and COV002, which included a single-blind randomized controlled phase 2/3 trial of AZD1222 (ChAdOx1 nCoV-19) in healthy adults. For TCRbeta chain sequencing, PBMC samples were collected from trial participants at day 0 and at day 28 after the second dose. V is shortened by 1 base, J by 0 bases, and the region joining them spans 6 bases. From a lookup of the germline V gene, CDR1 and CDR2 are SNHLY and FYNNEI. The CDR3 holds 15 amino acids from the cysteine to the phenylalanine. Just the 45-base CDR3 DNA is kept, in frame starting at base 1. The investigation overall reported the following: A significant rise in spike-specific TCR breadth and depth was observed after two AZD1222 doses relative to day 0 and relative to MenACWY recipients. In the small 56-69-year group, the increase in depth fell short of significance, most likely because of low power. Because no samples from the day 14 peak response were available, repertoires could be characterized only after the peak T cell response. Participants were mostly white British and included more females than males, and it was suggested by the authors that clonal diversity may have been underestimated. Nearly half of unique spike-specific TCRs reportedly recognized epitopes outside regions mutated in the B.1.351 and B.1.1.7 variants. Only six or seven AZD1222 recipients were SARS-CoV-2 seropositive at baseline, limiting conclusions about previously exposed vaccinees. The vaccine-associated CD4 TCRs covered the entire spike protein, and the dominant responses fell in regions 160-218 and 743-854.

The input for sequencing was peripheral blood, taken 28 days after the second AZD1222 dose. In this chain, TRBV2 is recombined with TRBJ2-2; no D gene can be assigned with confidence. The clonotype comes from an adult who received the AZD1222 COVID-19 vaccine. For the CDR3, the sequence is CASSEGQTNTGELFF. The bases are TGTGCCAGCAGTGAAGGCCAGACGAACACCGGGGAGCTGTTTTTT.